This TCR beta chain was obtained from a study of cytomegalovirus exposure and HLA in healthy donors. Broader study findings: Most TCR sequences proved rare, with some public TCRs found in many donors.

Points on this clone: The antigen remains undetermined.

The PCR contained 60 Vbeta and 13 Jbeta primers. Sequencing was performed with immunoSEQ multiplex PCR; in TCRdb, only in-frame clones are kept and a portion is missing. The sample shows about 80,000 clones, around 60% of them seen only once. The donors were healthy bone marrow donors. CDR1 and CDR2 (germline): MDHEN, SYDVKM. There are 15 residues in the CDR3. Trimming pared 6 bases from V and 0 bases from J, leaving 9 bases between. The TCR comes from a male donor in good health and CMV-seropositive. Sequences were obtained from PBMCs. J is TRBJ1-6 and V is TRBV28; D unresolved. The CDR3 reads CASSAPGSYNSPLHF. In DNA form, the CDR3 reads TGTGCCAGCAGCGCACCGGGCTCCTATAATTCACCCCTCCACTTT.